Each of the 8 T cell receptor beta chains below was sequenced from the same sample in a study of blood T cell repertoires in COVID-19. This table comes from immunoSEQ multiplex PCR, and its TCRdb copy is limited to in-frame clones, with some not included. Among 200,000 to 300,000 clones listed, 75% to 90% were seen once. The sample comprised peripheral blood. The receptors stem from a man in his thirties or forties with active or convalescent COVID-19.

This chain links TRBV20-1 with TRBJ1-5; D not certain. CDR3 length: 9 amino acids. V lost 8 bases, J lost 4 bases, and 3 bases lay in between. Germline assignment: CDR1 DFQATT and CDR2 SNEGSKA (reference sequence). CDR3 protein: CSSNQPQHF. The CDR3 bases are TGCAGTTCAAATCAGCCCCAGCATTTT.

The chain recombines TRBV5-1 with TRBJ1-2; 9 bases are a match to TRBD1. Trimming cost V 4 bases and J 0 bases; bases outside gene matches: 13. This CDR3 spans 18 amino acids. Germline-derived CDR1 and CDR2 are SGHRS and YFSETQ. DNA for the CDR3: TGCGCCAGCAGCGAGCAGGGGGGACAGGGAATTGCTAACTATGGCTACACCTTC. Encoded protein: CASSEQGGQGIANYGYTF.

The gene calls are TRBV4-3 and TRBJ2-1; 14 bases line up with TRBD2. The CDR3 spans 17 residues. The V gene's germline CDR1 is LGHNA and CDR2 YSLEER. V lost 0 bases and J lost 5; bases outside the gene matches: 3. CDR3: CASSQEGTSGSHNEQFF. The CDR3 region has the DNA TGCGCCAGCAGCCAAGAAGGGACTAGCGGGAGTCACAATGAGCAGTTCTTC.

There are many counts of this clone. The chain employs TRBV14 and TRBJ2-6; D is perhaps TRBD1 (6 bases). This CDR3 contains 17 residues. Germline V gene data show CDR1 as SGHDN and CDR2 as FVKESK. The V and J ends lost 2 bases and 1 base respectively, with 12 bases between them. The CDR3 reads CASSQLIDRSGANVLTF. The CDR3 nucleotides are TGTGCCAGCAGCCAACTAATTGACAGGTCTGGGGCCAACGTCCTGACTTTC. Complete variable domain (other parts from reference TRBV14 and TRBJ2-6): EAGVTQFPSHSVIEKGQTVTLRCDPISGHDNLYWYRRVMGKEIKFLLHFVKESKQDESGMPNNRFLAERTGGTYSTLKVQPAELEDSGVYFCASSQLIDRSGANVLTFGAGSRLTVL.

This clone was observed a single time. This chain joins TRBV30 and TRBJ1-1; D possibly corresponds to TRBD1 (6 bases). CDR1 is GTSNPN and CDR2 is SVGIG in the germline V gene (reference sequence). The CDR3 extends over 14 amino acids. Trimming removed 4 bases from V and 4 bases from J, with 16 bases in between. In DNA, the CDR3 is TGTGCCTGGAATTTTCAGGGGACCTTCACTGAAGCTTTCTTT. It translates to CAWNFQGTFTEAFF.

The CDR3 nucleotides read TGTGCCAGCAGCTTAGTAACGGGGGGTGAGGCAGATACGCAGTATTTT. Protein sequence: CASSLVTGGEADTQYF. This chain uses TRBV7-8 with TRBJ2-3; TRBD2 matches 7 bases. The CDR3 spans 16 residues. The germline CDR1 and CDR2 sequences are SGHVS and FQNEAQ. V gave up 1 base and J gave up 4 bases; unmatched junction bases: 8. The full variable domain, completed using reference TRBV7-8 and TRBJ2-3, is GAGVSQSPRYKVAKRGQDVALRCDPISGHVSLFWYQQALGQGPEFLTYFQNEAQLDKSGLPSDRFFAERPEGSVSTLKIQRTQQEDSAVYLCASSLVTGGEADTQYFGPGTRLTVL.

The chain is built from TRBV7-9 and TRBJ2-7, with 8 bases lining up with TRBD1. CDR1 is SEHNR, CDR2 FQNEAQ, per germline (reference sequence). This CDR3 is built from 16 residues. With 2 bases clipped from V and 4 bases from J, the junction kept 10 bases outside the gene matches. CDR3 nucleotide sequence: TGTGCCAGCAGCTTATTGCCGGGTGACAGGGGTTACGAGCAGTACTTC. Its translation is CASSLLPGDRGYEQYF.

The chain uses TRBV7-8 and TRBJ2-7; TRBD1 matches at 9 bases. Germline CDR1 reads SGHVS; CDR2 reads FQNEAQ. V dropped 5 bases and J dropped 4; count of bases not matched to a gene: 9. CDR3 length equals 15 residues. The CDR3 sequence is CASSQIGTGSYEQYF. In DNA form, the CDR3 reads TGTGCCAGCAGCCAAATTGGGACAGGGTCTTACGAGCAGTACTTC.